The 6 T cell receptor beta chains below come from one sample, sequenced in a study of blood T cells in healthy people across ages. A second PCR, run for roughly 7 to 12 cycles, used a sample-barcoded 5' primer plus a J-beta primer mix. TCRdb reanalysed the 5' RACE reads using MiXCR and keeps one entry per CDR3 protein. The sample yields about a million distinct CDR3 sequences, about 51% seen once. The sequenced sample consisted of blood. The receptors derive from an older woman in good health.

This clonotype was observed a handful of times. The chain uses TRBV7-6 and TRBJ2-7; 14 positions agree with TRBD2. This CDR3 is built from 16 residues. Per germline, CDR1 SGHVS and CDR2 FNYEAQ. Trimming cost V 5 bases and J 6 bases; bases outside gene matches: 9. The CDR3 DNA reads TGTGCCAGCAGCCCAGGGACTAGCGGGAGTAATTTCGAGCAGTACTTC. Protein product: CASSPGTSGSNFEQYF.

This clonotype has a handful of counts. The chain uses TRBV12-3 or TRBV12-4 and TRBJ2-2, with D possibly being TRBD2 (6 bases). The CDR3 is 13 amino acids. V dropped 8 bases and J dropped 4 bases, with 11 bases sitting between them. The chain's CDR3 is CASGIGGTGELFF. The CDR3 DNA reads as TGTGCCAGCGGTATCGGGGGCACCGGGGAGCTGTTTTTT.

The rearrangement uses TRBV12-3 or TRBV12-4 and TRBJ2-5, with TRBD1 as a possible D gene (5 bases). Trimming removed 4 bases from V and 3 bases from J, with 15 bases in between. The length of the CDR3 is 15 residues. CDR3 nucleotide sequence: TGTGCCAGCAGTTCAGGGTACCGGTATGAAGAGACCCAGTACTTC. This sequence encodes CASSSGYRYEETQYF.

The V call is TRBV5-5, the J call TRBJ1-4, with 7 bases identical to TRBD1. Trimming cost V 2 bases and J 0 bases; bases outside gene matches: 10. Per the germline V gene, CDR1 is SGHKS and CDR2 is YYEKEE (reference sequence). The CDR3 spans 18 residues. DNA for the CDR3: TGTGCCAGCAGCTTCTTAGGGGGCTTTAGCTCAACTAATGAAAAACTGTTTTTT. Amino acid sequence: CASSFLGGFSSTNEKLFF.

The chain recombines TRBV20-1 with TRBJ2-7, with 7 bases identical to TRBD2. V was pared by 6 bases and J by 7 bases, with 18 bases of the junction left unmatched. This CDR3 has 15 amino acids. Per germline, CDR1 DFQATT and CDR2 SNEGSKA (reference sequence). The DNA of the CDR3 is TGCAGTGCAACACGGCTAGCGGTACCATCTCGTGAGCAGTACTTC. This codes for CSATRLAVPSREQYF.

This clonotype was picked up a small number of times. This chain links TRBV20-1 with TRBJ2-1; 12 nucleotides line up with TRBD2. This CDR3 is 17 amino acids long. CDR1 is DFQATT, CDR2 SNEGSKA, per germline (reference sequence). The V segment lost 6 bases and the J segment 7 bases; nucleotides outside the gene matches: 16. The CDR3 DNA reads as TGCAGTGCCCGGACAGTTGGGACTAGCGGGCAGATAAATGAGCAGTTCTTC. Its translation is CSARTVGTSGQINEQFF.